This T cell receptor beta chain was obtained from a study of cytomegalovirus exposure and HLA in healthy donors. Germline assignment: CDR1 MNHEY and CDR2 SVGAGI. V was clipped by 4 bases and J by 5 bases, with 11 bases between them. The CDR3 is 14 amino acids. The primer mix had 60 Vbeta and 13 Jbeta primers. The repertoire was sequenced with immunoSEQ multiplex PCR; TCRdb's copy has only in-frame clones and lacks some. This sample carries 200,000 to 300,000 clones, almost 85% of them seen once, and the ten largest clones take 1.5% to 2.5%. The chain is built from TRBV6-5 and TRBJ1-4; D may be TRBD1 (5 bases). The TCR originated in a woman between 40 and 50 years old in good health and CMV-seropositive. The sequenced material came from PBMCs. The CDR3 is CASSWSAGNEKLFF. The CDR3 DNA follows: TGTGCCAGCAGTTGGTCTGCAGGGAATGAAAAACTGTTTTTT.